These T cell receptor beta chains were read from a single sample in a study of T cells in Graves' hyperthyroidism and ophthalmopathy. TCRdb fed the multiplex PCR reads into MiXCR, producing one record per CDR3 protein. The table lists a few hundred thousand distinct CDR3 sequences, around 16% of them singletons. The sample comprised blood. Receptor source: a woman in her twenties or thirties with Graves' hyperthyroidism. Each CDR3 is given with its conserved first and last residue. A D gene is named only where the DNA matches it firmly. Clone size is stated in some rows and not others, as once, few, many or a class when expanded.

>TRBJ1-4|few|NA|TRBV10-3
TGTGCCATCAGTGAGAGGGGTGAAAAACTGTTTTTT
CAISERGEKLFF
>TRBJ2-3|many|TRBD2|TRBV9
TGTGCCAGCAGCGTAATTAGCGGGAGCGCAGATACGCAGTATTTT
CASSVISGSADTQYF
>TRBJ1-1|many|TRBD1|TRBV28
TGTGCCAGCAGTCCCCCCCCTCAAGGGACAGAGAACACTGAAGCTTTCTTT
CASSPPPQGTENTEAFF
>TRBJ2-7|few|TRBD1|TRBV29-1
TGCAGCGTTGAGGAACAGGGGGCTATCGAGCAGTACTTC
CSVEEQGAIEQYF
>TRBJ2-1|few|TRBD1|TRBV20-1
TGCAGTGCTAGAGATATAAGGACAGGTATTTTCGATGAGCAGTTCTTC
CSARDIRTGIFDEQFF
>TRBJ2-1|many|TRBD2|TRBV6-2/TRBV6-3
TGTGCCAGCAGATCCCCTAGCGGGAGTGGAGGCAATGAGCAGTTCTTC
CASRSPSGSGGNEQFF
>TRBJ1-5|few|NA|TRBV28
TGTGCCAGCAGTTTTGGGGTCTTACAAAAGGGAAGCGGTCAGCCCCAGCATTTT
CASSFGVLQKGSGQPQHF
>TRBJ1-5|many|TRBD1|TRBV24-1
TGTGCCACCAGTGGGGGACAGGGATATCAGCCCCAGCATTTT
CATSGGQGYQPQHF
>TRBJ2-7|few|TRBD1|TRBV27
TGTGCCAGCGCCGACAGGGGGTATACCTACGAGCAGTACTTC
CASADRGYTYEQYF
>TRBJ2-3|few|NA|TRBV9
TGTGCCAGCAGCGTAGGGGCAGGGGGGACTCAAGATACGCAGTATTTT
CASSVGAGGTQDTQYF
>TRBJ1-1|many|TRBD1|TRBV28
TGTGCCAGCGTACAGGGGCCTCTCGGCTACAGGGCTTTCTTT
CASVQGPLGYRAFF
>TRBJ2-7|NA|NA|TRBV11-2
TGTGCCAGCAGCTTAGATAGGGGGGGGATAGCGGGCGAGCAGTACTTC
CASSLDRGGIAGEQYF
>TRBJ2-7|many|NA|TRBV6-1
TGTGCCAGCAGCAAAGGGGAGAGCTCCTACGAGCAGTACTTC
CASSKGESSYEQYF
>TRBJ2-2|many|NA|TRBV7-2
TGTGCCAGCAAACTCTTCGCTCCTCCCGGGGAGCTGTTTTTT
CASKLFAPPGELFF
>TRBJ2-7|many|NA|TRBV7-2
TGTGCCAGCAGACTTAGTCTAGATGGGTACGAGCAGTACTTC
CASRLSLDGYEQYF
>TRBJ2-1|few|NA|TRBV4-1
TGCGCCAGCAGCCAAGACCCACTAAGCTCGTACGATGAGCAGTTCTTC
CASSQDPLSSYDEQFF
>TRBJ2-3|few|TRBD2|TRBV20-1
TGCAGTGCTAGTGCCCCTCCGGGACTAGCGGGAGGCACAGATACGCAGTATTTT
CSASAPPGLAGGTDTQYF
>TRBJ2-1|many|TRBD2|TRBV12-5
TGTGCTAGTGCCCTGACTAGCGGGAGTTACAATGAGCAGTTCTTC
CASALTSGSYNEQFF
>TRBJ2-1|many|NA|TRBV11-2
TGTGCCAGCAGCTTAGGTAGACAGGGACTAGACAATGAGCAGTTCTTC
CASSLGRQGLDNEQFF
>TRBJ1-2|NA|NA|TRBV5-4
TGTGCCAGCAGCTACAGGGTGGAGGGTGGCTACACCTTC
CASSYRVEGGYTF
>TRBJ2-7|many|TRBD2|TRBV7-2
TGTGCCAGCAGCTCAAGCGGGATCAACTACGAGCAGTACTTC
CASSSSGINYEQYF
>TRBJ2-7|NA|TRBD1|TRBV6-1
TGTGCCAGCACCACGACAGGGACAGGGCGCGAGCAGTACTTC
CASTTTGTGREQYF
>TRBJ2-7|NA|NA|TRBV3-1
TGTGCCAGCAGCCAGGGGACTCTAAGCCTGCAGTACTTC
CASSQGTLSLQYF
>TRBJ1-1|many|NA|TRBV27
TGTGCCAGCAGCCTAGGGACACTAAAGGGTACTGAAGCTTTCTTT
CASSLGTLKGTEAFF
>TRBJ2-1|NA|TRBD2|TRBV12-3/TRBV12-4
TGTGCCAGCGGGTGGGAACCGGGACTAGCGGTCTATTACAATGAGCAGTTCTTC
CASGWEPGLAVYYNEQFF
>TRBJ2-7|NA|TRBD1|TRBV30
TGTGCCTGGAGTGTCAAGACAGGGGAGTTCTACGAGCAGTACTTC
CAWSVKTGEFYEQYF
>TRBJ2-7|many|NA|TRBV28
TGTGCCAGCGGGTTTCCCTACGAGCAGTACTTC
CASGFPYEQYF
>TRBJ1-2|many|NA|TRBV6-2/TRBV6-3
TGTGCCAGCAGTTACTCTACAGGGAACTATGGCTACACCTTC
CASSYSTGNYGYTF
>TRBJ2-5|many|NA|TRBV5-1
TGCGCCAGCAGCTGGGGCGGGGAGCCTCAAGAGACCCAGTACTTC
CASSWGGEPQETQYF
>TRBJ2-1|many|TRBD1|TRBV5-1
TGCGCCAGCAGCCGCGGACAGGGGGGCAACAATGAGCAGTTCTTC
CASSRGQGGNNEQFF
>TRBJ1-5|NA|TRBD1|TRBV30
TGTGCCTGGAGCGCCAGACGGGACAGGGGACCCGGTCAGCCCCAGCATTTT
CAWSARRDRGPGQPQHF
>TRBJ1-1|many|NA|TRBV30
TGTGCCTGGAGTGTACAGTTTGCTGAAGCTTTCTTT
CAWSVQFAEAFF
>TRBJ1-2|few|NA|TRBV18
TGTGCCAGCTCACCACCGCGGCCGCCGTATGGCTACACCTTC
CASSPPRPPYGYTF
>TRBJ2-2|NA|NA|TRBV4-2
TGTGCCAGCAGCCCCCTTATGACAGACACCGGGGAGCTGTTTTTT
CASSPLMTDTGELFF
>TRBJ2-7|many|TRBD2|TRBV20-1
TGCAGTGCTAGCCAAGGACTAGCGGGAGCGGGGGAGCAGTACTTC
CSASQGLAGAGEQYF